The 12 T cell receptor beta chains given below trace back to one sample, sequenced in a study of OX40 agonist ivuxolimab in advanced cancers. Libraries came from the immunoSEQ multiplex PCR assay. The table was pulled from immuneACCESS by TCRdb, which kept in-frame rearrangements only. Such tables lose some clones; where checked, under half of the loss comes from unresolved V genes, and the rest has no known cause. The sample table records 75,000 to 80,000 clones; roughly 80% of these occur just once. Roughly 4.8% of the sample is taken by the ten largest. Specimen: CD4+ or CD8+ T cells sorted from blood, collected in a trial of the OX40 agonist ivuxolimab. The receptors were sampled from an adult with an advanced solid tumor such as melanoma, head and neck, liver or kidney cancer.

The V call is TRBV11-3, the J call TRBJ2-1; 11 bases are shared with TRBD2. The trim removed 5 bases at V and 5 bases at J, leaving 2 bases unmatched. This CDR3 spans 14 amino acids. Germline V gives CDR1 SGHNT, CDR2 YENEEA. CDR3 DNA: TGTGCCAGCAGCCAGGGACTAGCGGACAATGAGCAGTTCTTC. Its protein is CASSQGLADNEQFF.

The rearrangement links TRBV6-5 to TRBJ1-1, with a possible D match to TRBD1 (6 bases). CDR3 length equals 14 residues. Trimming left V 6 bases short and J 5 bases short, with 16 bases between. Germline values: CDR1 MNHEY, CDR2 SVGAGI. The CDR3 reads CASSRLGQGTEAFF. The CDR3 DNA reads as TGTGCCAGCAGCCGTTTGGGACAAGGGACTGAAGCTTTCTTT.

The gene calls are TRBV4-1 and TRBJ1-1; D uncertain. This CDR3 spans 18 amino acids. CDR1 is MGHRA, CDR2 YSYEKL, per germline. Trimming stripped 0 bases from V and 1 base from J, with 18 bases between. The CDR3 sequence is CASSQDLVRVRKNTEAFF. The CDR3 region has the DNA TGCGCCAGCAGCCAAGATTTGGTCCGGGTAAGGAAGAACACTGAAGCTTTCTTT.

V usage is TRBV7-2 and J usage is TRBJ2-3; D is undetermined. V lost 5 bases, J lost 4 bases, and 16 bases lay in between. There are 15 residues in the CDR3. The V gene's germline CDR1 is SGHTA and CDR2 FQGNSA. The chain's CDR3 is CASSETRGYSDTQYF. The CDR3 nucleotides are TGTGCCAGCAGCGAAACCCGTGGGTATTCAGATACGCAGTATTTT.

V usage is TRBV4-2 and J usage is TRBJ1-6; a weak D match, TRBD1 (5 bases). Per the germline V gene, CDR1 is LGHNA and CDR2 is YNFKEQ. This CDR3 has 18 amino acids. The V end was cut by 3 bases, the J end by 0 bases, with 15 bases between. The CDR3 nucleotides read TGTGCCAGCAGCCATCGGGACGGCGAGAGCTCCTATAATTCACCCCTCCACTTT. Translation: CASSHRDGESSYNSPLHF.

The CDR3 reads CASSYSGTEGYTF. The CDR3 DNA follows: TGTGCCAGCAGTTACTCCGGGACAGAAGGCTACACCTTC. The V gene is TRBV6-5, the J gene TRBJ1-2; 7 positions agree with TRBD1. The germline CDR1 and CDR2 sequences are MNHEY and SVGAGI. V dropped 0 bases and J dropped 8; count of bases not matched to a gene: 3. The CDR3 spans 13 residues.

V usage is TRBV29-1 and J usage is TRBJ1-1; 8 positions match TRBD1. The CDR3 has 12 amino acids. The ends lost 5 bases at V and 5 bases at J; junction bases unmatched: 4. Germline loops: CDR1 SQVTM, CDR2 ANQGSEA. CDR3 sequence (DNA): TGCAGCGTTCGGGACAGGTGGACTGAAGCTTTCTTT. This sequence encodes CSVRDRWTEAFF.

The chain carries TRBV18 and TRBJ2-5, with D unclear. This CDR3 spans 14 amino acids. Germline CDR1 and CDR2: KGHSH and LQKENI. Trimming left V 1 base short and J 4 bases short, with 10 bases between. CDR3 in amino acids: CASSPQGSRETQYF. The CDR3 DNA reads TGTGCCAGCTCACCACAGGGCTCGAGAGAGACCCAGTACTTC.

This chain uses TRBV7-3 with TRBJ2-3; 8 bases line up with TRBD2. The germline V gene encodes CDR1 SGHTA and CDR2 FQGTGA. This CDR3 has 18 residues. The ends lost 2 bases at V and 4 bases at J; junction bases unmatched: 14. DNA for the CDR3: TGTGCCAGCAGCTTATTGGGATCGGCGGGAGGAGGGGCAGATACGCAGTATTTT. It specifies CASSLLGSAGGGADTQYF.

The chain is built from TRBV5-5 and TRBJ2-7; TRBD1 matches 9 bases. The CDR3 contains 14 residues. Germline CDR1 SGHKS, CDR2 YYEKEE (reference sequence). After removal of 2 bases from V and 3 bases from J, the junction contained 3 bases not matched to a gene. CDR3 in amino acids: CASSFRDRDYEQYF. As DNA, the CDR3 is TGTGCCAGCAGCTTCCGGGACAGGGACTACGAGCAGTACTTC.

The rearrangement links TRBV4-3 to TRBJ1-5; D not resolved. CDR3 length: 15 amino acids. Trimming shortened V by 4 bases and J by 0 bases, and 10 bases separated the two germline ends. Germline CDR1 LGHNA, CDR2 YSLEER. The CDR3: CASSLNDYSNQPQHF. As DNA, the CDR3 is TGCGCCAGCAGCCTCAACGACTATAGCAATCAGCCCCAGCATTTT.

This clone was seen only once. J is TRBJ2-7 and V is TRBV5-1; TRBD2 aligns across 7 bases. This CDR3 comprises 15 residues. Germline V gene lookup returns CDR1 SGHRS and CDR2 YFSETQ. The J segment lost 4 bases and the V segment lost 2 bases, leaving 9 bases of the junction unmatched. The CDR3 here is CASSLSGTSVYEQYF. The CDR3 region has the DNA TGCGCCAGCAGCTTAAGCGGGACTTCCGTTTACGAGCAGTACTTC.